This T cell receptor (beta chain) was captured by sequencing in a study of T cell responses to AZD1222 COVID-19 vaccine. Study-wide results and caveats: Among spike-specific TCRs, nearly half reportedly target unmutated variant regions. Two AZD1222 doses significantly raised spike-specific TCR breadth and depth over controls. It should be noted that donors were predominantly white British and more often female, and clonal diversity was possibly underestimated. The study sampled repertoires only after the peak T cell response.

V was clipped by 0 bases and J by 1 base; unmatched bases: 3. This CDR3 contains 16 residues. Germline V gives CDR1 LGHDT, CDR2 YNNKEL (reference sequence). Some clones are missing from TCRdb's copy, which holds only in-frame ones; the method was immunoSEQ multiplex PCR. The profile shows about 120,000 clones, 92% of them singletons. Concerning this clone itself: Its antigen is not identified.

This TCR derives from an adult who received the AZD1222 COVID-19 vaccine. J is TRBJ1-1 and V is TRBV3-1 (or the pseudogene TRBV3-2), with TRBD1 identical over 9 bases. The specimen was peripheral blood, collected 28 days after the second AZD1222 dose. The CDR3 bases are TGTGCCAGCAGCCAAGACGTGGGACAGGGGAACACTGAAGCTTTCTTT. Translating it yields CASSQDVGQGNTEAFF.